The rows below give T cell receptor beta chains drawn from one sample of a study of Ad26.COV2.S vaccination and SARS-CoV-2 variants. Clones were sequenced by immunoSEQ multiplex PCR, and TCRdb holds only the in-frame ones, with some missing. The data contain about 330,000 clones, 85% to 90% of them seen just once; the ten biggest clones take up about 5.4%. Material: peripheral blood, obtained in a trial of Ad26.COV2.S vaccine versus placebo. The receptor set was obtained from a person aged 18-60 years who received the Ad26.COV2.S COVID-19 vaccine or a placebo. Both conserved end residues are part of each CDR3. Each record gives: clone size, D gene, J gene, V gene, CDR3 protein, CDR3 DNA. A D gene is named only where the DNA matches it firmly. Size tells how often a clone was seen (once, few, many) or the class of an expanded clone, and some rows leave it out.

size: NA
D: TRBD1
J: TRBJ1-1
V: TRBV28
CDR3: CASSGPETGDPTEAFF
DNA: TGTGCCAGCAGCGGACCTGAGACAGGGGATCCCACTGAAGCTTTCTTT

size: NA
D: NA
J: TRBJ1-2
V: TRBV5-6
CDR3: CASSLETDYGYTF
DNA: TGTGCCAGCAGCTTGGAGACGGATTATGGCTACACCTTC

size: NA
D: TRBD2
J: TRBJ2-3
V: TRBV28
CDR3: CASTGLALRGDTQYF
DNA: TGTGCCAGCACGGGACTAGCGCTCCGGGGAGATACGCAGTATTTT

size: NA
D: NA
J: TRBJ1-2
V: TRBV6-2/TRBV6-3
CDR3: CASSIRESKQALNYGYTF
DNA: TGTGCCAGCAGTATAAGGGAATCGAAACAGGCACTTAACTATGGCTACACCTTC

size: NA
D: NA
J: TRBJ2-2
V: TRBV27
CDR3: CASSIVTGELFF
DNA: TGTGCCAGCAGTATAGTTACCGGGGAGCTGTTTTTT

size: NA
D: NA
J: TRBJ2-3
V: TRBV7-2
CDR3: CASSLLAGDTQYF
DNA: TGTGCCAGCAGCTTACTGGCGGGGGATACGCAGTATTTT

size: NA
D: NA
J: TRBJ1-2
V: TRBV29-1
CDR3: CSVVTLAISNYGYTF
DNA: TGCAGCGTTGTGACGTTGGCGATATCTAACTATGGCTACACCTTC

size: NA
D: NA
J: TRBJ1-6
V: TRBV13
CDR3: CASSLEDSPLHF
DNA: TGTGCCAGCAGCTTAGAGGATTCACCCCTCCACTTT

size: NA
D: TRBD1
J: TRBJ1-2
V: TRBV7-2
CDR3: CASSPSQGGSYGYTF
DNA: TGTGCCAGCAGCCCTTCCCAGGGGGGAAGCTATGGCTACACCTTC

size: NA
D: NA
J: TRBJ1-4
V: TRBV6-1
CDR3: CASSEVAAKKLFF
DNA: TGTGCCAGCAGTGAAGTGGCGGCCAAGAAACTGTTTTTT

size: NA
D: NA
J: TRBJ1-1
V: TRBV6-5
CDR3: CASSYGLNLRGYEAFF
DNA: TGTGCCAGCAGTTACGGACTCAACCTCAGAGGCTATGAAGCTTTCTTT

size: NA
D: NA
J: TRBJ1-2
V: TRBV18
CDR3: CASSLQGGPSYGYTF
DNA: TGTGCCAGCTCACTTCAGGGAGGCCCCTCTTATGGCTACACCTTC

size: NA
D: NA
J: TRBJ2-1
V: TRBV30
CDR3: CSGLSATDNEQFF
DNA: TGTTCGGGCCTAAGTGCGACCGACAATGAGCAGTTCTTC

size: NA
D: NA
J: TRBJ1-1
V: TRBV2
CDR3: CASSVSNYPEAFF
DNA: TGTGCCAGCAGTGTCTCAAATTACCCTGAAGCTTTCTTT

size: NA
D: TRBD2
J: TRBJ2-3
V: TRBV27
CDR3: CASSYQAGARDTQYF
DNA: TGTGCCAGCAGTTACCAAGCGGGAGCGAGAGATACGCAGTATTTT

size: NA
D: NA
J: TRBJ2-3
V: TRBV18
CDR3: CASSTRASTDTQYF
DNA: TGTGCCAGCTCAACGCGAGCTAGCACAGATACGCAGTATTTT

size: NA
D: TRBD2
J: TRBJ2-1
V: TRBV30
CDR3: CAWSRGLAGGGGEQFF
DNA: TGTGCCTGGAGTCGGGGACTAGCGGGAGGAGGGGGTGAGCAGTTCTTC

size: NA
D: NA
J: TRBJ1-1
V: TRBV9
CDR3: CASSVEGSDTEAFF
DNA: TGTGCCAGCAGCGTAGAGGGAAGTGACACTGAAGCTTTCTTT

size: NA
D: NA
J: TRBJ1-6
V: TRBV7-9
CDR3: CASSLDLRGPRNGSPLHF
DNA: TGTGCCAGCAGCTTAGATCTCAGGGGCCCCCGTAATGGATCACCCCTCCACTTT

size: few
D: NA
J: TRBJ1-2
V: TRBV6-1
CDR3: CASRTESPSYGYTF
DNA: TGTGCCAGCAGGACGGAGTCTCCAAGCTATGGCTACACCTTC

size: NA
D: TRBD2
J: TRBJ2-1
V: TRBV6-4
CDR3: CASSDLSGGRDEQFF
DNA: TGTGCCAGCAGTGACCTGAGCGGGGGGAGAGATGAGCAGTTCTTC

size: once
D: NA
J: TRBJ2-1
V: TRBV2
CDR3: CASNAALALSYNEQFF
DNA: TGTGCCAGCAACGCCGCACTAGCTCTCTCCTACAATGAGCAGTTCTTC

size: NA
D: NA
J: TRBJ1-6
V: TRBV5-1
CDR3: CASSLGAGSQRTNSPLHF
DNA: TGCGCCAGCAGCTTGGGTGCTGGATCACAGCGTACTAATTCACCCCTCCACTTT

size: NA
D: NA
J: TRBJ2-1
V: TRBV5-1
CDR3: CASSLGGPPNEQFF
DNA: TGCGCCAGCAGCCTTGGGGGGCCTCCGAATGAGCAGTTCTTC

size: NA
D: NA
J: TRBJ1-5
V: TRBV5-6
CDR3: CASSWGLSNQPQHF
DNA: TGTGCCAGCAGCTGGGGACTGAGCAATCAGCCCCAGCATTTT

size: NA
D: NA
J: TRBJ1-1
V: TRBV29-1
CDR3: CSVDVAGTTEAFF
DNA: TGCAGCGTTGACGTCGCGGGGACCACTGAAGCTTTCTTT

size: NA
D: NA
J: TRBJ1-1
V: TRBV6-2/TRBV6-3
CDR3: CASSSAGAENTEAFF
DNA: TGTGCCAGCAGTTCCGCGGGGGCGGAGAACACTGAAGCTTTCTTT

size: NA
D: NA
J: TRBJ2-5
V: TRBV29-1
CDR3: CSVEDLQSGEGWETQYF
DNA: TGCAGCGTTGAAGATCTTCAGTCGGGAGAGGGTTGGGAGACCCAGTACTTC

size: NA
D: NA
J: TRBJ1-6
V: TRBV9
CDR3: CASSVSGNSPLHF
DNA: TGTGCCAGCAGCGTATCCGGGAACTCACCCCTCCACTTT

size: NA
D: NA
J: TRBJ1-4
V: TRBV7-2
CDR3: CASSPWGAANEKLFF
DNA: TGTGCCAGCAGCCCATGGGGGGCCGCTAATGAAAAACTGTTTTTT

size: NA
D: NA
J: TRBJ1-1
V: TRBV11-3
CDR3: CASSLFFGTEAFF
DNA: TGTGCCAGCAGCTTATTTTTTGGCACAGAAGCTTTCTTT

size: NA
D: TRBD1
J: TRBJ1-2
V: TRBV11-3
CDR3: CASSYGQGASKYGYTF
DNA: TGTGCCAGCAGCTACGGACAGGGGGCGTCTAAGTATGGCTACACCTTC

size: NA
D: NA
J: TRBJ1-2
V: TRBV19
CDR3: CASSIGDYGYTF
DNA: TGTGCCAGTAGTATAGGAGACTATGGCTACACCTTC

size: NA
D: TRBD1
J: TRBJ1-1
V: TRBV15
CDR3: CATSRDRGRGKAFF
DNA: TGTGCCACCAGCAGAGATCGGGGCAGGGGGAAAGCTTTCTTT

size: NA
D: NA
J: TRBJ1-1
V: TRBV29-1
CDR3: CSVEANTEAFF
DNA: TGCAGCGTTGAAGCGAACACTGAAGCTTTCTTT

size: NA
D: NA
J: TRBJ1-1
V: TRBV7-3
CDR3: CASSLAGPNTEAFF
DNA: TGTGCCAGCAGCTTGGCAGGGCCGAACACTGAAGCTTTCTTT

size: NA
D: NA
J: TRBJ1-1
V: TRBV27
CDR3: CASSPMGGPYTEAFF
DNA: TGTGCCAGCAGCCCAATGGGGGGTCCTTACACTGAAGCTTTCTTT

size: NA
D: NA
J: TRBJ2-7
V: TRBV7-2
CDR3: CASTPGFRVHEQYF
DNA: TGTGCCAGTACCCCCGGGTTTAGGGTCCACGAGCAGTACTTC

size: NA
D: NA
J: TRBJ1-1
V: TRBV19
CDR3: CASIPRRGAVTEAFF
DNA: TGTGCCAGTATCCCGAGAAGGGGGGCGGTCACTGAAGCTTTCTTT

size: NA
D: TRBD1
J: TRBJ1-4
V: TRBV4-3
CDR3: CASSQDFTYGTDNEKLFF
DNA: TGCGCCAGCAGCCAAGATTTTACGTACGGGACAGACAATGAAAAACTGTTTTTT

size: NA
D: NA
J: TRBJ2-7
V: TRBV2
CDR3: CASSEALGAHYEQYF
DNA: TGTGCCAGCAGTGAAGCATTAGGGGCACACTACGAGCAGTACTTC

size: NA
D: TRBD2
J: TRBJ2-1
V: TRBV5-1
CDR3: CATTLAGGSSYNEQFF
DNA: TGCGCCACTACACTAGCGGGAGGGTCATCCTACAATGAGCAGTTCTTC

size: NA
D: TRBD2
J: TRBJ2-1
V: TRBV6-6
CDR3: CASSYPLAGYYNEQFF
DNA: TGTGCCAGCAGTTACCCCCTAGCGGGGTATTACAATGAGCAGTTCTTC

size: NA
D: TRBD2
J: TRBJ2-1
V: TRBV7-2
CDR3: CASSWASGSSYNEQFF
DNA: TGTGCCAGCAGCTGGGCTAGCGGGAGCTCATACAATGAGCAGTTCTTC

size: once
D: NA
J: TRBJ2-5
V: TRBV4-1
CDR3: CASSRGGPETQYF
DNA: TGCGCCAGCAGCAGGGGGGGCCCAGAGACCCAGTACTTC